Following are 29 T cell receptor beta chains from one sample sequenced in a study of T cell responses to AZD1222 COVID-19 vaccine. The data were produced by immunoSEQ multiplex PCR, yet TCRdb's version contains in-frame clones alone and is incomplete. The profile shows 80,000 to 100,000 clones, approximately 88% of them singletons. The sample in question was peripheral blood, obtained on day 0 of AZD1222 vaccination. These receptors originate from an adult in good health.

The V gene is TRBV18, the J gene TRBJ2-7; D might be TRBD2 (6 bases). Germline assignment: CDR1 KGHSH and CDR2 LQKENI. The length of the CDR3 is 15 residues. Trimming cost V 6 bases and J 11 bases, with 26 bases left between them. Here the CDR3 DNA reads TGTGCCAGCTCTCCGACTAGTAAGGCGTCTGGTTCGGAGTACTTC. This translates into CASSPTSKASGSEYF.

The J gene is TRBJ1-6, the V gene TRBV25-1; D might be TRBD1 (5 bases). The CDR3 loop spans 14 amino acids. Germline V gene lookup returns CDR1 MGHDK and CDR2 SYGVNS. The germline V and J ends were trimmed by 4 bases and 6 bases, with 10 bases remaining between them. CDR3 sequence: CASSGGGINSPLHF. The CDR3, as DNA: TGTGCCAGCAGTGGGGGGGGGATTAATTCACCCCTCCACTTT.

The V call is TRBV7-8, the J call TRBJ2-7; D uncertain. The CDR3 sequence is 17 residues long. Germline V gene lookup returns CDR1 SGHVS and CDR2 FQNEAQ. V was trimmed by 1 base and J by 0 bases, leaving 16 bases between them. For the CDR3, the DNA is TGTGCCAGCAGCTTAGTGAGGATTATGGGCCACTCCTACGAGCAGTACTTC. Its translation is CASSLVRIMGHSYEQYF. Variable domain in full (rest from reference TRBV7-8 and TRBJ2-7): GAGVSQSPRYKVAKRGQDVALRCDPISGHVSLFWYQQALGQGPEFLTYFQNEAQLDKSGLPSDRFFAERPEGSVSTLKIQRTQQEDSAVYLCASSLVRIMGHSYEQYFGPGTRLTVT.

The rearrangement joins TRBV19 to TRBJ1-5, with TRBD1 matching 9 bases. The CDR3 runs to 17 residues. V gave up 5 bases and J gave up 2 bases; unmatched junction bases: 10. The germline V gene encodes CDR1 LNHDA and CDR2 SQIVND (reference sequence). CDR3 in amino acids: CASSLGQGPGGNQPQHF. CDR3 in DNA: TGTGCCAGTAGTTTAGGACAGGGGCCGGGAGGCAATCAGCCCCAGCATTTT. The full variable domain, completed using reference TRBV19 and TRBJ1-5, is DGGITQSPKYLFRKEGQNVTLSCEQNLNHDAMYWYRQDPGQGLRLIYYSQIVNDFQKGDIAEGYSVSREKKESFPLTVTSAQKNPTAFYLCASSLGQGPGGNQPQHFGDGTRLSIL.

The chain recombines TRBV6-6 with TRBJ1-1; 7 bases line up with TRBD1. This CDR3 has 16 amino acids. J lost 7 bases, V lost 5 bases, and 16 bases had no gene match. Germline lookup yields CDR1 MNHNY and CDR2 SVGAGI (reference sequence). The CDR3 region has the DNA TGTGCCAGCAGTCTTACAGGGGCCCTGATGAATAATGAAGCTTTCTTT. Its protein is CASSLTGALMNNEAFF.

This chain joins TRBV30 and TRBJ1-1; D is ambiguous. The length of the CDR3 is 14 residues. V was pared by 3 bases and J by 0 bases, with 11 bases between. From germline, CDR1 is GTSNPN and CDR2 SVGIG (reference sequence). The DNA for the CDR3 is TGTGCCTGGAGGGGGAGCGTCATGAACACTGAAGCTTTCTTT. Translation: CAWRGSVMNTEAFF.

The chain is built from TRBV27 and TRBJ2-1; 9 bases fit TRBD2. Losses at the gene ends were 5 bases for V and 4 bases for J; bases not matched to a gene: 6. The CDR3 has 15 amino acids. From germline, CDR1 is MNHEY and CDR2 SMNVEV (reference sequence). CDR3 nucleotides: TGTGCCAGCAGTCGAGGACTAGCGCCTTACAATGAGCAGTTCTTC. Its translation is CASSRGLAPYNEQFF.

V is TRBV9 and J is TRBJ2-7, with D perhaps matching TRBD2 (5 bases). Trimming removed 4 bases from V and 3 bases from J, with 11 bases in between. Germline CDR1 and CDR2: SGDLS and YYNGEE. The CDR3 is made up of 13 amino acids. The DNA for the CDR3 is TGTGCCAGCAGCCCTTCGGGGAACTACGAGCAGTACTTC. It is translated as CASSPSGNYEQYF.

The rearrangement uses TRBV18 and TRBJ2-7; 12 bases match TRBD1. The V gene end was trimmed by 5 bases and the J gene end by 2 bases; junction bases not matched to a gene: 7. There are 16 residues in the CDR3. The V gene's germline CDR1 is KGHSH and CDR2 LQKENI. CDR3 amino acids: CASSASGTGGTYEQYF. The DNA of the CDR3 is TGTGCCAGCTCAGCCTCCGGGACAGGGGGCACCTACGAGCAGTACTTC.

This clone was seen only once. The rearrangement uses TRBV5-5 and TRBJ1-2, with TRBD1 as a possible D gene (6 bases). The germline V gene encodes CDR1 SGHKS and CDR2 YYEKEE (reference sequence). CDR3 size: 15 residues. V lost 2 bases to trimming and J lost 3 bases, with 14 bases between them. CDR3 coding DNA: TGTGCCAGCAGCTTCGTTGACAGGCCGGACTATGGCTACACCTTC. Translating gives CASSFVDRPDYGYTF.

The genes are TRBV5-8 and TRBJ2-7; D remains ambiguous. CDR3 length: 11 residues. Trimming pared 3 bases from V and 1 base from J, leaving 2 bases between. CDR1 is SGHTS, CDR2 YDEGEE, per germline. As DNA, the CDR3 is TGTGCCAGCAGCTGGTCCTACGAGCAGTACTTC. Translation gives CASSWSYEQYF.

The chain links TRBV9 to TRBJ2-5, with 10 bases lining up with TRBD2. With V trimmed by 0 bases and J by 4 bases, 6 bases remained unmatched. The CDR3 runs to 16 residues. CDR1 and CDR2 from the germline V gene are SGDLS and YYNGEE. The CDR3 spells CASSVASGGGGETQYF. CDR3 DNA sequence: TGTGCCAGCAGCGTAGCTAGCGGGGGAGGAGGAGAGACCCAGTACTTC.

This sequence joins TRBV13 and TRBJ1-4; 12 nucleotides match TRBD1. The CDR3 length is 14 residues. J was trimmed by 12 bases and V by 5 bases; bases with no gene match: 7. CDR1 is PRHDT and CDR2 is FYEKMQ in the germline V gene (reference sequence). This CDR3 is CASSLRDRGLELFF. Written as DNA, the CDR3 is TGTGCCAGCAGCCTCCGGGACAGGGGGCTGGAACTGTTTTTT.

This clone was found once. CDR3 bases: TGTGCCAGCAGTTTGAAATCAGGGGCCGTTAATGAAAAACTGTTTTTT. This encodes CASSLKSGAVNEKLFF. The rearrangement joins TRBV27 to TRBJ1-4; a possible D gene is TRBD1 (6 bases). The length of the CDR3 is 16 residues. The V gene's germline CDR1 is MNHEY and CDR2 SMNVEV (reference sequence). V was clipped by 3 bases and J by 4 bases, with 15 bases between them.

V is TRBV2 and J is TRBJ1-2; D call uncertain. The V and J ends lost 6 bases and 3 bases respectively, with 8 bases between them. The CDR3 is made up of 12 amino acids. Germline V lookup: CDR1 SNHLY, CDR2 FYNNEI. The CDR3 sequence is CASRREDYGYTF. DNA for the CDR3: TGTGCCAGCAGACGGGAGGACTATGGCTACACCTTC.

The chain couples TRBV27 to TRBJ2-2, with 11 bases aligning to TRBD2. J lost 5 bases, V lost 5 bases, and 7 bases had no gene match. Germline CDR1 and CDR2: MNHEY and SMNVEV (reference sequence). The CDR3 extends over 16 amino acids. The DNA of the CDR3 is TGTGCCAGCAGTCCCTCATCTAGCGGGAGGACCGGGGAGCTGTTTTTT. Encoded protein: CASSPSSSGRTGELFF.

The CDR3 sequence: CASSEGKTGSGGYTF. For the CDR3, the DNA is TGTGCCAGCAGTGAAGGGAAGACAGGGTCGGGTGGCTACACCTTC. J is TRBJ1-2 and V is TRBV2, with 7 bases lining up with TRBD1. The CDR3 extends over 15 amino acids. The V gene end was trimmed by 1 base and the J gene end by 7 bases; junction bases not matched to a gene: 9. Germline assignment: CDR1 SNHLY and CDR2 FYNNEI.

This clone was seen a handful of times. The V and J genes are TRBV24-1 and TRBJ2-1; 11 bases map to TRBD2. CDR1 and CDR2 (germline): KGHDR, SFDVKD. Germline trimming cut 2 bases from V and 4 bases from J; bases unmatched to any gene: 3. The CDR3 has 16 residues. The CDR3 here is CATSDSGTSGYNEQFF. CDR3 DNA sequence: TGTGCCACCAGTGATTCCGGGACTAGCGGATACAATGAGCAGTTCTTC.

The chain employs TRBV24-1 and TRBJ1-5; 7 positions match TRBD1. Trimming removed 2 bases from V and 5 bases from J; junction bases left unmatched: 2. Germline V gene sequence: CDR1 KGHDR, CDR2 SFDVKD. The CDR3 totals 14 residues. The CDR3 is CATSDYTGDQPQHF. For the CDR3, the DNA is TGTGCCACCAGTGATTATACAGGGGATCAGCCCCAGCATTTT.

The chain employs TRBV7-9 and TRBJ1-1; TRBD1 is a possible D gene (5 bases). Trimming shortened V by 5 bases and J by 6 bases, and 19 bases separated the two germline ends. From germline, CDR1 is SEHNR and CDR2 FQNEAQ (reference sequence). The CDR3 is 15 amino acids. The CDR3 reads CASSAGSGSWAEAFF. The CDR3 DNA follows: TGTGCCAGCAGCGCAGGGTCAGGGTCGTGGGCTGAAGCTTTCTTT.

This clone has just a few counts. V and J are TRBV2 and TRBJ2-7; D may match TRBD1 or TRBD2 (5 bases each). CDR3 length: 14 amino acids. Per the germline V gene, CDR1 is SNHLY and CDR2 is FYNNEI. Trimming removed 1 base from V and 5 bases from J, with 12 bases in between. The CDR3 reads CASSEGGLMNEQYF. Written as DNA, the CDR3 is TGTGCCAGCAGTGAAGGGGGGTTGATGAACGAGCAGTACTTC.

The J gene is TRBJ2-2, the V gene TRBV20-1, with a tentative D call TRBD2 (5 bases). CDR1 is DFQATT and CDR2 is SNEGSKA in the germline V gene (reference sequence). CDR3 length: 20 amino acids. Trimming stripped 6 bases from V and 1 base from J, with 30 bases between. CDR3 sequence (DNA): TGCAGTGCCAGTCCAATTCCGGGAATCAAACGCCACTTGAACACCGGGGAGCTGTTTTTT. Translation: CSASPIPGIKRHLNTGELFF.

The chain combines TRBV19 with TRBJ2-5; 11 nucleotides line up with TRBD2. Germline CDR1 LNHDA, CDR2 SQIVND (reference sequence). There are 15 residues in the CDR3. V gave up 2 bases and J gave up 4 bases; unmatched junction bases: 3. CDR3 loop: CASSILTSGRETQYF. CDR3 nucleotide sequence: TGTGCCAGTAGTATATTAACTAGCGGGAGAGAGACCCAGTACTTC.

The chain carries TRBV24-1 and TRBJ2-3, with TRBD2 identical over 11 bases. CDR1 KGHDR and CDR2 SFDVKD come from the germline V gene. Trimming at V came to 9 bases and at J to 1 base, leaving 2 bases not matched to a gene. The CDR3 consists of 14 residues. The CDR3 here is CATGTSGGTDTQYF. CDR3 coding DNA: TGTGCCACCGGGACTAGCGGAGGCACAGATACGCAGTATTTT.

This rearrangement joins TRBV28 to TRBJ1-1; D unresolved. CDR3 size: 13 residues. CDR1 and CDR2 from the germline V gene are MDHEN and SYDVKM. Trimming stripped 2 bases from V and 0 bases from J, with 4 bases between. CDR3 bases: TGTGCCAGCAGTTTAAGGGTGAACACTGAAGCTTTCTTT. It specifies CASSLRVNTEAFF.

Ten or more counts support this clone. This chain uses TRBV19 with TRBJ2-7; D unresolved. The germline V gene has CDR1 LNHDA and CDR2 SQIVND (reference sequence). The CDR3 length is 12 residues. V was cut by 3 bases and J by 8 bases, with 11 bases left in between. CDR3 sequence (DNA): TGTGCCAGTAGTATGGGTCCGTCTAAGCAGTACTTC. This gives the protein CASSMGPSKQYF.

This chain uses TRBV19 with TRBJ1-6; perhaps TRBD1 as D (6 bases). The germline gives CDR1 LNHDA, CDR2 SQIVND (reference sequence). The CDR3 loop spans 15 amino acids. V was cut by 5 bases and J by 8 bases, with 16 bases left in between. DNA of the CDR3: TGTGCCAGTAGTGTCACAGGGTTCGTGGATTCACCCCTCCACTTT. It encodes CASSVTGFVDSPLHF. Variable domain in full (rest from reference TRBV19 and TRBJ1-6): DGGITQSPKYLFRKEGQNVTLSCEQNLNHDAMYWYRQDPGQGLRLIYYSQIVNDFQKGDIAEGYSVSREKKESFPLTVTSAQKNPTAFYLCASSVTGFVDSPLHFGNGTRLTVT.

The J gene is TRBJ2-1, the V gene TRBV23-1; TRBD2 matches 7 bases. TRBV23-1 is identified as an open reading frame with a role that is uncertain. The trim removed 7 bases at V and 6 bases at J, leaving 9 bases unmatched. The CDR3 loop spans 14 amino acids. Here the CDR3 reads CASIGRVRGNEQFF. CDR3 DNA: TGCGCCAGCATAGGGAGGGTCCGGGGCAATGAGCAGTTCTTC.

The rearrangement uses TRBV28 and TRBJ1-5; TRBD1 might be the D (5 bases). The CDR3 spans 15 residues. In germline, CDR1 is MDHEN, CDR2 SYDVKM. V shed 2 bases and J shed 6 bases, with 14 bases lying between them. The CDR3 DNA reads TGTGCCAGCAGTTTAATCAGGGCGGTCGGTCAGCCCCAGCATTTT. Protein product: CASSLIRAVGQPQHF.